Included here is one T cell receptor (beta chain) sequence, with context. The source of the sample is a study of preoperative IRX-2 immunotherapy in early breast cancer. Treatment noted: preoperative locoregional IRX-2 cytokine immunotherapy. Patients received preoperative, locoregional IRX-2 cytokine immunotherapy in a phase Ib study. The CDR3 runs to 16 residues. The protocol was immunoSEQ multiplex PCR, while the TCRdb copy is restricted to in-frame clones and leaves out a portion. Among 25,000 to 30,000 clones, about 79% were seen once, and the ten largest hold 3.2%. This chain joins TRBV7-5 and TRBJ2-7; the DNA was not used to check the table's D call, TRBD2. TRBV7-5 is termed a pseudogene. Sampling took place from a patient treated with IRX-2 immunotherapy. This sequence originates from a human donor with breast cancer. The CDR3 region is CASSPRSGGISYEQYF. For the CDR3, the DNA is TGTGCCAGCAGCCCGCGTAGCGGGGGGATCTCCTACGAGCAGTACTTC.